One T cell receptor beta chain is described in this entry. Participating donors were healthy, HIV-negative adults free of recent acute infections or vaccinations. A CD45RA+ naive subset and a CD45RA-negative memory subset were split from CD4+ cells. The V end lost 2 bases, the J end lost 2 bases, and 16 bases lay between the germline ends. This CDR3 contains 17 residues. The germline CDR1 and CDR2 sequences are SGHTA and FQGNSA. These data are taken from a study of shared clonotypes between healthy human individuals. At a deep level, the assay was run. Measured with immunoSEQ multiplex PCR; TCRdb has only the in-frame clones, and not every one. This sample has roughly 2.5 million clones, with around nine tenths found just once.

The sample was naive CD4+ T cells sorted from blood. Subset given: CD45RA+ positively selected. The J gene is TRBJ2-4, the V gene TRBV7-2, with D uncertain. This clonotype was obtained from a man aged 18 to 30 in good health. The CDR3 here is CASSLTSFGLTKNIQYF. CDR3 sequence (DNA): TGTGCCAGCAGCTTAACTTCCTTTGGTCTGACCAAAAACATTCAGTACTTC. Full variable domain (outside the CDR3, taken from reference TRBV7-2 and TRBJ2-4): GAGVSQSPSNKVTEKGKDVELRCDPISGHTALYWYRQSLGQGLEFLIYFQGNSAPDKSGLPSDRFSAERTGGSVSTLTIQRTQQEDSAVYLCASSLTSFGLTKNIQYFGAGTRLSVL.